This T cell receptor (beta chain) was sequenced for a study of cytomegalovirus exposure and HLA in healthy donors. Vbeta (60) and Jbeta (13) primers were used in the PCR. Clones were read by immunoSEQ multiplex PCR, and TCRdb kept only the in-frame ones, dropping some. This sample carries 150,000 to 200,000 clones, approximately 80% of them seen once, and the ten largest clones take approximately 1.4%. Looked up from germline, CDR1 is MNHNS and CDR2 is SASEGT. The CDR3 covers 16 residues. The material sequenced was PBMCs. The TCR was taken from a woman aged 18-29 years in good health and CMV-seronegative. V and J are TRBV6-1 and TRBJ2-5; 9 bases align to TRBD2. The DNA end favors TRBJ2-7, so the J call may be wrong. CDR3 residues: CASSEALAGGRNEQYF. The CDR3 DNA reads TGTGCCAGCAGTGAAGCGCTTGCGGGGGGGCGGAACGAGCAGTACTTC.